This entry lists 28 T cell receptor beta chains sequenced from one sample in a study of T cells after yellow fever vaccination. Via MiXCR, TCRdb re-called the 5' RACE reads, giving one row per CDR3 protein. Of approximately 120,000 distinct CDR3 sequences in the sample, more than 6% are singletons; the top ten hold roughly 2.5%. The material sequenced was CD4+ T cells sorted from PBMCs, taken less than 11 days after the first yellow fever vaccination. The source is a man younger than 35 who received the YFV17D yellow fever vaccine.

In its sample, this clonotype was seen many times. The chain combines TRBV10-1 with TRBJ2-3, with 7 bases matching TRBD2. This CDR3 is 17 amino acids long. After removal of 0 bases from V and 6 bases from J, the junction contained 12 bases not matched to a gene. The germline V gene encodes CDR1 WNHNN and CDR2 SYGVQD (reference sequence). The CDR3 sequence: CASSESRPSGANDTQYF. Written as DNA, the CDR3 is TGCGCCAGCAGTGAGTCGAGACCTAGCGGCGCGAATGATACGCAGTATTTT.

This clonotype was counted many times. This chain connects TRBV5-1 to TRBJ2-2; 7 nucleotides match TRBD1. J was trimmed by 4 bases and V by 4 bases; bases with no gene match: 10. Germline CDR1 reads SGHRS; CDR2 reads YFSETQ. The CDR3 is 16 residues long. CDR3 sequence: CASSGTGTVSTGELFF. The DNA for the CDR3 is TGCGCCAGCAGCGGAACCGGGACAGTGAGCACCGGGGAGCTGTTTTTT.

There are a few counts of this clonotype. The CDR3 nucleotides read TGTGCCAGCAGACCGCTGGCAGGCGGGGGGGCTGGCACAGATACGCAGTATTTT. It specifies CASRPLAGGGAGTDTQYF. The rearrangement uses TRBV7-6 and TRBJ2-3, with TRBD2 matching 9 bases. CDR1 is SGHVS, CDR2 FNYEAQ, per germline. The junction had 14 bases not matched to a gene; V was cut back by 6 bases and J by 1 base. The CDR3 has 18 residues.

In its sample, this clonotype was seen many times. The rearrangement joins TRBV6-5 to TRBJ2-1; TRBD2 matches 11 bases. There are 14 residues in the CDR3. Germline-derived CDR1 and CDR2 are MNHEY and SVGAGI. Trimming at V came to 6 bases and at J to 5 bases, leaving 3 bases not matched to a gene. The CDR3 DNA follows: TGTGCCAGCAGGTTAGCGGGGGGGAACAATGAGCAGTTCTTC. Translation: CASRLAGGNNEQFF.

This clonotype was picked up many times. Here the CDR3 reads CASSLDGGFTDTQYF. The DNA for the CDR3 is TGTGCCAGCAGCTTGGACGGGGGTTTCACAGATACGCAGTATTTT. J is TRBJ2-3 and V is TRBV5-4; D may be TRBD2 (6 bases). The germline V and J ends were trimmed by 0 bases and 2 bases, with 10 bases remaining between them. Germline values: CDR1 SGHNT, CDR2 YYREEE (reference sequence). The CDR3 consists of 15 residues.

The rearrangement joins TRBV7-2 to TRBJ2-7, with D possibly matching TRBD2 (5 bases). CDR3 length equals 15 residues. The germline V gene has CDR1 SGHTA and CDR2 FQGNSA. Trimming shortened V by 4 bases and J by 4 bases, and 17 bases separated the two germline ends. The CDR3 bases are TGTGCCAGCAGCTGGCTTGAATCGGGGATATACGAGCAGTACTTC. Protein: CASSWLESGIYEQYF. Combining the CDR3 with reference TRBV7-2 and TRBJ2-7 gives the whole variable domain GAGVSQSPSNKVTEKGKDVELRCDPISGHTALYWYRQSLGQGLEFLIYFQGNSAPDKSGLPSDRFSAERTGGSVSTLTIQRTQQEDSAVYLCASSWLESGIYEQYFGPGTRLTVT.

This clonotype was observed many times. V usage is TRBV5-1 and J usage is TRBJ1-1; no firm D call. CDR3 size: 12 residues. The germline V gene has CDR1 SGHRS and CDR2 YFSETQ. Trimming took off 0 bases at V and 12 bases at J, with 12 bases between the two ends. The CDR3 bases are TGCGCCAGCAGCTTGGGACATGCGGATCCTTTCTTT. Protein: CASSLGHADPFF.

In its sample, this clonotype was seen many times. The chain carries TRBV6-5 and TRBJ2-3; D remains ambiguous. The CDR3 contains 14 residues. The ends were cut back, 0 bases at V and 3 bases at J, with 7 bases in the middle. The germline V gene encodes CDR1 MNHEY and CDR2 SVGAGI. The CDR3 here is CASSYSLITDTQYF. The CDR3 DNA reads as TGTGCCAGCAGTTACTCGCTGATTACAGATACGCAGTATTTT.

With regard to this clonotype: A read error is possible here, since a much larger clone lies one base away. The chain carries TRBV19 and TRBJ1-1, with 8 bases fitting TRBD1. Germline assignment: CDR1 LNHDA and CDR2 SQIVND (reference sequence). The J segment lost 3 bases and the V segment lost 3 bases, leaving 3 bases of the junction unmatched. The CDR3 consists of 14 residues. CDR3 DNA: TGTGCCAGTAGTATCAGGGGGCCGGACACTGAAGCTTTCTTT. Its protein product is CASSIRGPDTEAFF.

This clonotype was seen at least ten times. This chain connects TRBV19 to TRBJ2-2; perhaps D is TRBD1 or TRBD2 (5 bases each). V was shortened by 3 bases and J by 5 bases, with 13 bases between the two germline ends. The CDR3 is 15 residues long. Per germline, CDR1 LNHDA and CDR2 SQIVND (reference sequence). CDR3: CASSIGVRATGELFF. The DNA of the CDR3 is TGTGCCAGTAGTATCGGGGTCAGGGCGACCGGGGAGCTGTTTTTT.

There are many counts of this clonotype. In nucleotides, the CDR3 is TGCGCCAGCAGCCGATGGACGCCCTCCGGCGGCTACACCTTC. Protein product: CASSRWTPSGGYTF. This chain links TRBV5-1 with TRBJ1-2, with D hard to call. Trimming shortened V by 4 bases and J by 8 bases, and 18 bases separated the two germline ends. The CDR3 loop spans 14 amino acids. Germline lookup yields CDR1 SGHRS and CDR2 YFSETQ.

The V call is TRBV5-1, the J call TRBJ2-6; D ambiguous. This CDR3 is built from 16 residues. Germline loops: CDR1 SGHRS, CDR2 YFSETQ. V lost 2 bases and J lost 2, with 11 bases in between. The CDR3, as DNA: TGCGCCAGCAGCTTACGGGTCTTAGCTGGGGCCAACGTCCTGACTTTC. It encodes CASSLRVLAGANVLTF. The variable domain in full, with the rest retrieved from reference TRBV5-1 and TRBJ2-6, is KAGVTQTPRYLIKTRGQQVTLSCSPISGHRSVSWYQQTPGQGLQFLFEYFSETQRNKGNFPGRFSGRQFSNSRSEMNVSTLELGDSALYLCASSLRVLAGANVLTFGAGSRLTVL.

In its sample, this clonotype was seen many times. V usage is TRBV4-1 and J usage is TRBJ2-7; D unclear. In germline, CDR1 is MGHRA, CDR2 YSYEKL. The length of the CDR3 is 14 residues. V dropped 0 bases and J dropped 3 bases, with 9 bases sitting between them. DNA of the CDR3: TGCGCCAGCAGCCAAGAAAACTCCGGCTACGAGCAGTACGTC. It specifies CASSQENSGYEQYV.

This clonotype was picked up many times. The rearrangement joins TRBV4-3 to TRBJ1-6; no clear D gene. CDR1 and CDR2 (germline): LGHNA, YSLEER. This CDR3 has 17 amino acids. V lost 0 bases and J lost 10, with 19 bases in between. CDR3 coding DNA: TGCGCCAGCAGCCAAGATCCTACCGTCCGTACATGGTCACCCCTCCACTTT. Amino acid sequence: CASSQDPTVRTWSPLHF.

This clonotype was seen repeatedly, ten times or more. The chain has TRBV12-3 or TRBV12-4 and TRBJ2-6; tentatively, D is TRBD1 (6 bases). The CDR3 has 15 residues. V dropped 4 bases and J dropped 4 bases, with 11 bases sitting between them. The CDR3 sequence is CASSSQGAGANVLTF. CDR3 DNA sequence: TGTGCCAGCAGTTCACAGGGAGCCGGGGCCAACGTCCTGACTTTC.

In its sample, this clonotype was seen many times. The chain has TRBV12-3 or TRBV12-4 and TRBJ2-5; either TRBD1 or TRBD2 may supply D (7 bases each). Trimming stripped 7 bases from V and 4 bases from J, with 19 bases between. The CDR3 has 15 amino acids. CDR3 sequence reads: CASIKVQGGSETQYF. Here the CDR3 DNA reads TGTGCCAGCATAAAGGTGCAGGGGGGGTCAGAGACCCAGTACTTC.

The table lists this clonotype with many counts. The chain employs TRBV15 and TRBJ2-5, with D perhaps matching TRBD1 or TRBD2 (6 bases each). Germline-derived CDR1 and CDR2 are LNHNV and YYDKDF (reference sequence). The V gene lost 1 base and the J gene lost 7 bases, with 13 bases spanning the gap. There are 14 residues in the CDR3. DNA for the CDR3: TGTGCCACCAGCAGAGGTAGCAGGGGAGGGACCCAGTACTTC. As protein: CATSRGSRGGTQYF.

The chain combines TRBV23-1 with TRBJ1-5; 7 bases match TRBD1. Being an ORF, TRBV23-1 has a function that is uncertain. The CDR3 totals 18 residues. Losses at the gene ends were 7 bases for V and 0 bases for J; bases not matched to a gene: 15. The CDR3 sequence: CASTKAPTGPNSNQPQHF. As DNA, the CDR3 is TGCGCCAGCACCAAGGCCCCGACAGGGCCGAATAGCAATCAGCCCCAGCATTTT.

In the case of this clonotype: With a much larger clone just one base away, this may be a read error. The genes are TRBV7-7 and TRBJ2-5, with no clear D. Trimming took 5 bases from V and 7 from J, leaving 17 bases between them. Germline V gene data show CDR1 as SSHAT and CDR2 as FNYEAQ (reference sequence). The CDR3 spans 14 residues. CDR3: CASSPRAGHRTQYF. In nucleotides, the CDR3 is TGTGCCAGCAGCCCCCGGGCTGGGCATAGGACCCAGTACTTC.

This clonotype has a single count. This chain links TRBV20-1 with TRBJ2-3; TRBD2 matches 13 bases. Looked up from germline, CDR1 is DFQATT and CDR2 is SNEGSKA (reference sequence). The CDR3 has 18 amino acids. J lost 0 bases, V lost 7 bases, and 13 bases had no gene match. The CDR3 loop is CSGMTSGGPLTSTDTQYF. The CDR3 DNA follows: TGCAGTGGCATGACTAGCGGGGGGCCCCTAACTAGCACAGATACGCAGTATTTT.

This clonotype was seen ten or more times. CDR3 in amino acids: CASSERGKGAEAFF. The CDR3 coding sequence is TGTGCCAGCAGCGAGCGAGGGAAGGGAGCTGAAGCTTTCTTT. V usage is TRBV7-3 and J usage is TRBJ1-1; no clear D. The CDR3 runs 14 residues. Germline V gene data show CDR1 as SGHTA and CDR2 as FQGTGA. With 5 bases removed from V and 6 bases from J, the gap between germline ends came to 16 bases.

This clonotype was counted ten times or more. The chain recombines TRBV28 with TRBJ2-3; D gene uncertain. The germline V gene encodes CDR1 MDHEN and CDR2 SYDVKM. The CDR3 is 11 residues long. Trimming took off 6 bases at V and 5 bases at J, with 6 bases between the two ends. CDR3 loop: CASSRLDTQYF. CDR3 sequence (DNA): TGTGCCAGCAGCCGCCTAGATACGCAGTATTTT.

This clonotype was observed at least ten times. The CDR3: CASSLAKSRGRLQETQYF. As DNA, the CDR3 is TGTGCCAGCAGCTTAGCGAAGAGTAGGGGCAGGCTCCAAGAGACCCAGTACTTC. The rearrangement links TRBV7-2 to TRBJ2-5; D is possibly TRBD1 (5 bases). Trimming removed 0 bases from V and 1 base from J, with 18 bases in between. CDR1 and CDR2 (germline): SGHTA, FQGNSA. This CDR3 is 18 amino acids long.

This clonotype has a single count. The chain couples TRBV28 to TRBJ2-2; D is possibly TRBD2 (6 bases). CDR1 and CDR2 (germline): MDHEN, SYDVKM. Trimming pared 8 bases from V and 4 bases from J, leaving 14 bases between. CDR3 size: 14 residues. The CDR3 region is CASLTSTSTGELFF. The DNA for the CDR3 is TGTGCCAGCTTGACTAGTACGAGCACCGGGGAGCTGTTTTTT.

This clonotype was observed many times. This rearrangement joins TRBV20-1 to TRBJ2-7; D perhaps matches TRBD1 (6 bases). Trimming cost V 3 bases and J 1 base, with 19 bases left between them. CDR3 size: 16 residues. Germline CDR1 and CDR2: DFQATT and SNEGSKA (reference sequence). The DNA for the CDR3 is TGCAGTGCTAGGTATAACTTAGGGGGAGCGTCCTACGAGCAGTACTTC. Amino acids: CSARYNLGGASYEQYF.

The chain joins TRBV4-3 to TRBJ2-5, with D hard to call. This CDR3 is built from 17 residues. Germline V lookup: CDR1 LGHNA, CDR2 YSLEER. Trimming stripped 1 base from V and 1 base from J, with 16 bases between. The CDR3 nucleotides read TGCGCCAGCAGCCAAGGCCGAGTCCGGGCCTTCCAAGAGACCCAGTACTTC. Protein product: CASSQGRVRAFQETQYF.

V and J are TRBV18 and TRBJ1-2; 9 bases are a match to TRBD1. This CDR3 has 16 residues. The V and J ends lost 6 bases and 8 bases, in that order; junction bases with no gene match: 16. CDR1 KGHSH and CDR2 LQKENI come from the germline V gene. CDR3 coding DNA: TGTGCCAGCTCGGGCTGGACAGGGGCTCCTCCGGAAGGCTACACCTTC. Translation gives CASSGWTGAPPEGYTF.

This clonotype was observed at least ten times. V is TRBV7-9 and J is TRBJ2-1; D is possibly TRBD2 (5 bases). Per germline, CDR1 SEHNR and CDR2 FQNEAQ (reference sequence). This CDR3 has 13 residues. With 3 bases removed from V and 5 bases from J, the gap between germline ends came to 8 bases. The CDR3 loop reads CASSFRGHNEQFF. In DNA form, the CDR3 reads TGTGCCAGCAGCTTCCGAGGGCACAATGAGCAGTTCTTC.